The rows below give T cell receptor beta chains drawn from one sample of a study of blood T cell repertoires in COVID-19. Libraries were prepared by immunoSEQ multiplex PCR; TCRdb keeps only in-frame clonotypes and omits some of them. The sample has about 78,000 clones; roughly 87% are singletons. The sample comprised peripheral blood. These TCRs come from a woman aged 45 to 65 in a cohort sampled during active COVID-19. CDR3s include the opening cysteine and the closing phenylalanine or tryptophan. The order of the fields is V gene, D gene, J gene, clone size, CDR3 DNA, CDR3 protein. D genes are given only for firm matches. Expanded clones are given a class, and other clones once, few, many or no size at all.

V: TRBV7-3
D: TRBD2
J: TRBJ2-1
size: .
DNA: TGTGCCAGCAGCTCCCGGGGGGGAGGCGATGAGCAGTTCTTC
CDR3: CASSSRGGGDEQFF

V: TRBV9
D: TRBD2
J: TRBJ2-1
size: .
DNA: TGTGCCAGCAGCTTGGGACTAGCGGGCAATGAGCAGTTCTTC
CDR3: CASSLGLAGNEQFF

V: TRBV3-1/TRBV3-2
D: TRBD1
J: TRBJ2-3
size: .
DNA: TGTGCCAGCAGCCTAGGCAGGGGGCAGGCAGATACGCAGTATTTT
CDR3: CASSLGRGQADTQYF

V: TRBV10-3
D: .
J: TRBJ1-5
size: .
DNA: TGTGCCATCAGTGAGTCGAACAGGGAAAATCAGCCCCAGCATTTT
CDR3: CAISESNRENQPQHF

V: TRBV13
D: TRBD1
J: TRBJ2-7
size: .
DNA: TGTGCCAGCAGCTTCAGACAGGGGGCCTACGAGCAGTACTTC
CDR3: CASSFRQGAYEQYF

V: TRBV11-2
D: TRBD1
J: TRBJ1-1
size: .
DNA: TGTGCCAGCAGCTCGGACAGGGCTCCCGGGGGGAACACTGAAGCTTTCTTT
CDR3: CASSSDRAPGGNTEAFF

V: TRBV28
D: TRBD2
J: TRBJ2-1
size: .
DNA: TGTGCCAGCAGATCCTCGGCGGGAGGGAACTACAATGAGCAGTTCTTC
CDR3: CASRSSAGGNYNEQFF

V: TRBV5-6
D: TRBD2
J: TRBJ2-5
size: .
DNA: TGTGCCAGCAGCGCCCCCGGGACTAGGGAGACCCAGTACTTC
CDR3: CASSAPGTRETQYF

V: TRBV5-1
D: TRBD1
J: TRBJ1-4
size: few
DNA: TGCGCCAGCAGCCTGGGACAGGGGGCCGAAAAACTGTTTTTT
CDR3: CASSLGQGAEKLFF

V: TRBV4-1
D: TRBD2
J: TRBJ2-1
size: .
DNA: TGCGCCAGCAGCCAGGTAACTAGCGGGAGCCCCGGAAAGCAGTTCTTC
CDR3: CASSQVTSGSPGKQFF

V: TRBV11-2
D: .
J: TRBJ2-4
size: once
DNA: TGTGCCAGCAGCTTAGGGTGGGGCCGAAAAAACATTCAGTACTTC
CDR3: CASSLGWGRKNIQYF

V: TRBV28
D: .
J: TRBJ2-1
size: .
DNA: TGTGCCAGCAGCCTGATTGCGACACTCTCCTACAATGAGCAGTTCTTC
CDR3: CASSLIATLSYNEQFF